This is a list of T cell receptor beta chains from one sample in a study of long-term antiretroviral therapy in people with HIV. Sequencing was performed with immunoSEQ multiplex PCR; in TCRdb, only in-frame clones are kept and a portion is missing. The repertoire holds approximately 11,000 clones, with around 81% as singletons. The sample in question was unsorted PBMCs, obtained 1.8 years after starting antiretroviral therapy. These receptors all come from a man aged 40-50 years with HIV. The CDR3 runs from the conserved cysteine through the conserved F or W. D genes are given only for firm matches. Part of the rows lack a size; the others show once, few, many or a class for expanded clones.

CASSLGTPHEAFF,TGCGCCAGCAGCTTGGGGACGCCTCATGAAGCTTTCTTT,TRBJ1-1,TRBV5-1,13,-,-
CASSPDRVAGANVLTF,TGTGCCAGCAGCCCAGACAGGGTGGCTGGGGCCAACGTCCTGACTTTC,TRBJ2-6,TRBV9,16,TRBD1,-
CAMRWGNTGELFF,TGTGCCATGCGCTGGGGGAACACCGGGGAGCTGTTTTTT,TRBJ2-2,TRBV10-3,13,-,-
CASSLGLAGAYEQYF,TGTGCCAGCAGCCTCGGACTAGCGGGTGCCTACGAGCAGTACTTC,TRBJ2-7,TRBV7-6,15,TRBD2,-
CASSARLAEHQETQYF,TGTGCCAGCAGTGCCCGACTAGCGGAGCACCAAGAGACCCAGTACTTC,TRBJ2-5,TRBV27,16,TRBD2,-
CASSQDRGEQYF,TGTGCCAGCAGCCAGGACAGGGGCGAGCAGTACTTC,TRBJ2-7,TRBV7-3,12,TRBD1,once
CASSLGNTGELFF,TGCGCCAGCAGCTTGGGGAACACCGGGGAGCTGTTTTTT,TRBJ2-2,TRBV5-1,13,-,-
CASRQGGQPQHF,TGTGCCAGCAGACAGGGAGGTCAGCCCCAGCATTTT,TRBJ1-5,TRBV6-6,12,-,-
CASSGTVTGELFF,TGCGCCAGCAGCGGGACAGTCACCGGGGAGCTGTTTTTT,TRBJ2-2,TRBV5-1,13,TRBD1,few
CASSLLKYEQYF,TGTGCCAGCAGTTTGTTGAAGTACGAGCAGTACTTC,TRBJ2-7,TRBV28,12,-,-
CASRSSGDLYNEQFF,TGTGCCAGCAGGTCTAGCGGGGATCTTTACAATGAGCAGTTCTTC,TRBJ2-1,TRBV27,15,TRBD2,-
CASSKGARYEQYF,TGTGCCAGCAGCAAAGGGGCACGCTACGAGCAGTACTTC,TRBJ2-7,TRBV21-1,13,-,-
CAWSEWAGRNFGAQYF,TGTGCCTGGAGTGAGTGGGCAGGGAGGAATTTTGGTGCCCAGTACTTC,TRBJ2-5,TRBV30,16,-,-
CAISEGLGQGVGSTEAFF,TGTGCCATCAGTGAGGGATTAGGACAGGGGGTCGGTAGCACTGAAGCTTTCTTT,TRBJ1-1,TRBV10-3,18,TRBD1,-
CATSRGMYGLNTEAFF,TGTGCCACCAGCCGGGGGATGTACGGATTGAACACTGAAGCTTTCTTT,TRBJ1-1,TRBV15,16,-,-
CASTFSYEQYF,TGTGCCAGCACGTTTTCCTACGAGCAGTACTTC,TRBJ2-7,TRBV6-6,11,-,-
CASSPLHNSYEQYF,TGTGCCAGCTCACCACTACACAACTCCTACGAGCAGTACTTC,TRBJ2-7,TRBV18,14,-,-
CASRRPSREQFF,TGTGCCAGCAGAAGGCCATCGAGAGAGCAGTTCTTC,TRBJ2-1,TRBV7-8,12,-,-
CASSVSGSYEQYF,TGTGCCAGCAGCGTAAGCGGGTCCTACGAGCAGTACTTC,TRBJ2-7,TRBV9,13,-,-
CSVWTDSNQPQHF,TGCAGCGTTTGGACAGATAGCAATCAGCCCCAGCATTTT,TRBJ1-5,TRBV29-1,13,-,-
CATSQDAPYEQYF,TGTGCCACCAGCCAAGACGCCCCCTACGAGCAGTACTTC,TRBJ2-7,TRBV15,13,-,once
CASHSVGWEETQYF,TGTGCCAGCCATTCGGTCGGGTGGGAGGAGACCCAGTACTTC,TRBJ2-5,TRBV6-1,14,-,-
CAWSRDVDTEAFF,TGTGCCTGGTCCCGGGATGTTGACACTGAAGCTTTCTTT,TRBJ1-1,TRBV30,13,-,-
CAWSMGGGDQPQHF,TGTGCCTGGAGTATGGGGGGAGGAGATCAGCCCCAGCATTTT,TRBJ1-5,TRBV30,14,-,-
CASSFHQETQYF,TGTGCCAGCAGCTTTCACCAAGAGACCCAGTACTTC,TRBJ2-5,TRBV11-2,12,-,-
CASSQVGTGARGGYTF,TGCGCCAGCAGCCAAGTAGGGACAGGGGCTCGTGGTGGCTACACCTTC,TRBJ1-2,TRBV4-3,16,TRBD1,-
CASSPGLASYEQYF,TGTGCCAGTAGTCCGGGACTAGCGTCCTACGAGCAGTACTTC,TRBJ2-7,TRBV19,14,TRBD2,-
CASSLSGQGLPDEQFF,TGTGCCAGCAGCTTATCGGGACAGGGTCTGCCGGATGAGCAGTTCTTC,TRBJ2-1,TRBV13,16,TRBD1,-
CASSLVGLAGHNEQFF,TGTGCCAGCAGCTTGGTGGGACTAGCGGGACATAACGAGCAGTTCTTC,TRBJ2-1,TRBV7-2,16,TRBD2,once
CAWSTGDFYEQYF,TGTGCCTGGAGTACAGGGGACTTCTACGAGCAGTACTTC,TRBJ2-7,TRBV30,13,-,-
CASSFRTETEAFF,TGTGCCAGTAGTTTCCGGACTGAGACTGAAGCTTTCTTT,TRBJ1-1,TRBV19,13,-,few
CASSLMGGTEAFF,TGTGCCAGCAGTTTGATGGGGGGCACTGAAGCTTTCTTT,TRBJ1-1,TRBV5-4,13,-,medium-sized
CASSLLAGGMGNEQFF,TGTGCCAGCAGTTTACTAGCGGGAGGCATGGGCAATGAGCAGTTCTTC,TRBJ2-1,TRBV27,16,TRBD2,once
CASTYGAGRVYF,TGTGCCAGCACCTACGGGGCCGGGCGGGTGTACTTC,TRBJ2-4,TRBV28,12,-,once
CAIRGSGGRYEQYF,TGTGCCATCAGGGGCTCGGGCGGGAGGTACGAGCAGTACTTC,TRBJ2-7,TRBV10-3,14,TRBD2,-
CSVPTSGYNEQFF,TGCAGCGTTCCGACTAGCGGGTACAATGAGCAGTTCTTC,TRBJ2-1,TRBV29-1,13,TRBD2,-
CSVEDPVVGSNTGELFF,TGCAGCGTTGAAGACCCCGTGGTGGGATCGAACACCGGGGAGCTGTTTTTT,TRBJ2-2,TRBV29-1,17,-,-
CASSLGGFGELFF,TGTGCCAGCAGTTTGGGGGGATTTGGGGAGCTGTTTTTT,TRBJ2-2,TRBV28,13,-,-
CASSFERAGRETQYF,TGTGCCAGCTCCTTCGAAAGGGCAGGGAGAGAGACCCAGTACTTC,TRBJ2-5,TRBV28,15,-,-
CASSHHYEQYF,TGTGCCAGCAGCCACCACTACGAGCAGTACTTC,TRBJ2-7,TRBV14,11,-,-
CASSQVQGYGYTF,TGTGCCAGCAGCCAAGTGCAGGGGTATGGCTACACCTTC,TRBJ1-2,TRBV14,13,-,-
CASSLAGQGFQPQHF,TGTGCCAGCAGCTTGGCTGGACAGGGTTTTCAGCCCCAGCATTTT,TRBJ1-5,TRBV5-6,15,TRBD1,-
CASSFYYKDNEQFF,TGTGCCAGCAGCTTTTATTACAAGGACAATGAGCAGTTCTTC,TRBJ2-1,TRBV7-2,14,-,-
CASSRFLVQSPNTEAFF,TGCGCCAGCAGCCGCTTTCTTGTCCAGTCACCGAACACTGAAGCTTTCTTT,TRBJ1-1,TRBV4-3,17,-,once
CASSVAGGGRNTEAFF,TGTGCCAGCAGCGTAGCTGGAGGGGGGAGAAACACTGAAGCTTTCTTT,TRBJ1-1,TRBV9,16,-,-
CASSGGQANEQFF,TGTGCCAGCAGCGGAGGACAGGCCAATGAGCAGTTCTTC,TRBJ2-1,TRBV5-4,13,TRBD1,-
CAIRRDSNTETQYF,TGTGCCATCCGCCGGGACAGCAATACAGAGACCCAGTACTTC,TRBJ2-5,TRBV10-3,14,TRBD1,-
CASRTLAVNEQFF,TGTGCCAGCAGAACCCTAGCGGTAAATGAGCAGTTCTTC,TRBJ2-1,TRBV2,13,TRBD2,-
CASSSIGSYYGYTF,TGTGCCAGCAGCTCGATCGGGTCTTACTATGGCTACACCTTC,TRBJ1-2,TRBV7-9,14,-,-
CASARASGSYEQYF,TGTGCCAGCGCCAGGGCTAGCGGGAGTTACGAGCAGTACTTC,TRBJ2-7,TRBV2,14,TRBD2,-
CASSMSPTFGDYEQYF,TGTGCCAGTAGTATGAGTCCTACGTTTGGAGACTACGAGCAGTACTTC,TRBJ2-7,TRBV19,16,-,few
CASSYSIAGREQFF,TGTGCCAGCAGTTACTCGATCGCCGGACGCGAGCAGTTCTTC,TRBJ2-1,TRBV6-5,14,-,-
CASSRFTGSQGSGGEKLFF,TGTGCCAGCTCACGATTTACCGGGAGCCAGGGGAGCGGGGGTGAAAAACTGTTTTTT,TRBJ1-4,TRBV18,19,-,-